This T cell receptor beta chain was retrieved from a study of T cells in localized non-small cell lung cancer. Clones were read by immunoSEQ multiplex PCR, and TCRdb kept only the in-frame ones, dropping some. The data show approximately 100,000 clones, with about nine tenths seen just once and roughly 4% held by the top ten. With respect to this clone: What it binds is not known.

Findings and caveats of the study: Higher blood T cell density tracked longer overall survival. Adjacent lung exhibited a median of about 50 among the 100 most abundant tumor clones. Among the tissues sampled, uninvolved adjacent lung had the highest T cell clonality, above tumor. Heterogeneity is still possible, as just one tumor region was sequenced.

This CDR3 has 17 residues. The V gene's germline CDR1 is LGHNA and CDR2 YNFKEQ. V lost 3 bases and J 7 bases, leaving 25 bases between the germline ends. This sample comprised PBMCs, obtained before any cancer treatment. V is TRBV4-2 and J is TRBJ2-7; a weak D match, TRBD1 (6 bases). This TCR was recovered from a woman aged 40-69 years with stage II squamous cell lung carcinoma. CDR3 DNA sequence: TGTGCCAGCAGCCACCAGCAGGGGAAGCCGGGTAGCTTAGAGCAGTACTTC. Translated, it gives CASSHQQGKPGSLEQYF.